The next 10 T cell receptor beta chains were all read from a single sample in a study of cytomegalovirus exposure and HLA in healthy donors. With 60 Vbeta and 13 Jbeta primers, the PCR was carried out. This table comes from immunoSEQ multiplex PCR, and its TCRdb copy is limited to in-frame clones, with some not included. Among just over 150,000 clones listed, approximately 86% were seen once. The sequencing input was PBMCs. The receptors were gathered from a woman aged 50 to 65 in good health and CMV-seropositive.

This sequence joins TRBV9 and TRBJ2-2; D ambiguous. Germline loops: CDR1 SGDLS, CDR2 YYNGEE. This CDR3 is 14 amino acids long. Between the trimmed V and J ends, which lost 0 bases and 7 bases, there was a span of 10 bases. CDR3 sequence: CASSVEVGGGELFF. The CDR3 bases are TGTGCCAGCAGCGTAGAGGTCGGCGGCGGGGAGCTGTTTTTT.

V is TRBV19 and J is TRBJ1-2; D may be TRBD1 (5 bases). This CDR3 comprises 14 residues. Germline V gives CDR1 LNHDA, CDR2 SQIVND (reference sequence). The V end was cut by 6 bases, the J end by 3 bases, with 14 bases between. The CDR3 loop reads CASSREGADYGYTF. The CDR3 bases are TGTGCCAGTAGCAGGGAGGGAGCGGACTATGGCTACACCTTC.

V gene TRBV9 combines with J gene TRBJ1-1, with 9 positions matching TRBD1. Germline CDR1 reads SGDLS; CDR2 reads YYNGEE. V was clipped by 5 bases and J by 5 bases; unmatched bases: 7. CDR3 length: 14 amino acids. CDR3: CASSRTGARTEAFF. In DNA, the CDR3 is TGTGCCAGCAGTAGGACAGGGGCGAGAACTGAAGCTTTCTTT.

The rearrangement joins TRBV5-6 to TRBJ1-3; D is unclear. This CDR3 has 13 amino acids. Germline lookup yields CDR1 SGHDT and CDR2 YYEEEE. V lost 6 bases and J 0 bases, leaving 7 bases between the germline ends. Here the CDR3 DNA reads TGTGCCAGCATTTGGAGCTCTGGAAACACCATATATTTT. Translated, it gives CASIWSSGNTIYF.

This clone appeared a single time. V and J are TRBV4-1 and TRBJ2-3; TRBD2 agrees at 15 bases. Germline V gives CDR1 MGHRA, CDR2 YSYEKL. The trim removed 0 bases at V and 8 bases at J, leaving 3 bases unmatched. The CDR3 is 16 amino acids. DNA of the CDR3: TGCGCCAGCAGCCAAGAGGGACTAGCGGGGGGAGGTACGCAGTATTTT. Its protein is CASSQEGLAGGGTQYF.

This chain links TRBV2 with TRBJ2-2, with TRBD1 identical over 8 bases. This CDR3 contains 15 residues. The V and J ends lost 8 bases and 0 bases, in that order; junction bases with no gene match: 5. Germline V lookup: CDR1 SNHLY, CDR2 FYNNEI. The CDR3 DNA sequence: TGTGCCAGCGGGGTACAGGGGGCGAACACCGGGGAGCTGTTTTTT. Encoded protein: CASGVQGANTGELFF.

V usage is TRBV19 and J usage is TRBJ1-5; D might be TRBD1 (5 bases). The CDR3 contains 15 residues. The germline gives CDR1 LNHDA, CDR2 SQIVND (reference sequence). Trimming left V 5 bases short and J 1 base short, with 12 bases between. The CDR3 loop reads CASSRGGGSNQPQHF. The CDR3 DNA is TGTGCCAGTAGTCGAGGCGGGGGGAGCAATCAGCCCCAGCATTTT.

The chain recombines TRBV7-8 with TRBJ2-1; D is possibly TRBD2 (7 bases). Trimming stripped 5 bases from V and 6 bases from J, with 20 bases between. The CDR3 length is 16 residues. Looked up from germline, CDR1 is SGHVS and CDR2 is FQNEAQ. This chain's CDR3 is CASSMSLRGGGNEQFF. CDR3 DNA: TGTGCCAGCAGCATGAGTCTGAGGGGGGGCGGCAATGAGCAGTTCTTC.

The chain recombines TRBV30 with TRBJ2-7; tentatively, D is TRBD2 (6 bases). V shed 0 bases and J shed 6 bases, with 9 bases lying between them. Germline V lookup: CDR1 GTSNPN, CDR2 SVGIG (reference sequence). This CDR3 contains 12 residues. In nucleotides, the CDR3 is TGTGCCTGGAGTGTAGGGACTGGCGAGCAGTACTTC. Protein product: CAWSVGTGEQYF.

This clone has just one count. The chain carries TRBV27 and TRBJ1-5; 9 bases are shared with TRBD1. CDR1 and CDR2 from the germline V gene are MNHEY and SMNVEV (reference sequence). The CDR3 extends over 17 amino acids. V shed 4 bases and J 0 bases; nucleotides not matched to a gene: 7. The CDR3 nucleotides read TGTGCCAGCAGTTCCGGGACAGGGAGATTTAGCAATCAGCCCCAGCATTTT. This sequence encodes CASSSGTGRFSNQPQHF.